This T cell receptor (beta chain) was recovered during a study of early T cells in non-severe SARS-CoV-2 infection. Across the whole study: The sequenced material was bulk RNA from unsorted whole blood, and its chains were unpaired.

This clonotype appeared many times. V dropped 5 bases and J dropped 3; count of bases not matched to a gene: 8. The CDR3 spans 14 residues. Germline loops: CDR1 DFQATT, CDR2 SNEGSKA (reference sequence). TCRdb re-called the 5' RACE reads through MiXCR, storing one row per CDR3 protein. The repertoire holds more than 20,000 distinct CDR3 sequences, 4.4% seen once, with over 5% in the top ten. The receptor comes from an adult who was a healthcare worker with PCR-confirmed SARS-CoV-2 infection or an uninfected control (not recorded which). V usage is TRBV20-1 and J usage is TRBJ2-7; 9 nucleotides line up with TRBD2. The specimen was whole blood. The CDR3 protein is CSAFPGLASYEQYF. The CDR3 DNA follows: TGCAGTGCTTTTCCCGGACTAGCGAGCTACGAGCAGTACTTC.